Listed below are T cell receptor beta chains from one sample, sequenced in a study of OX40 agonist ivuxolimab in advanced cancers. The assay was immunoSEQ multiplex PCR, and TCRdb's table has in-frame clones only and misses some. The data show about 95,000 clones, over 75% seen once. The material was CD4+ or CD8+ T cells sorted from blood, obtained in a trial of the OX40 agonist ivuxolimab. The receptor set was obtained from an adult with an advanced solid tumor such as melanoma, head and neck, liver or kidney cancer. Each CDR3 is given with its conserved first and last residue. A D gene is named only where the DNA matches it firmly. Not all rows give a size; the values are once, few, many and, for expanded clones, a class.

d_call j_call v_call clone_size cdr3_aa cdr3_nt
- TRBJ2-7 TRBV1 - CTSSLGLEAYEQYF TGCACCAGCAGCCTGGGCCTAGAGGCCTACGAGCAGTACTTC
TRBD2 TRBJ2-3 TRBV5-4 - CASSLSTSGRTDTQYF TGTGCCAGCAGCTTATCAACTAGCGGGAGGACAGATACGCAGTATTTT
- TRBJ1-2 TRBV19 few CASSPTSYGYTF TGTGCCAGTAGCCCGACAAGCTATGGCTACACCTTC
TRBD2 TRBJ2-3 TRBV30 - CAWNVGGFSTDTQYF TGTGCCTGGAACGTGGGGGGGTTTAGCACAGATACGCAGTATTTT
TRBD2 TRBJ2-1 TRBV6-6 - CASSSVASGRSNEQFF TGTGCCAGCAGTTCAGTCGCTAGCGGGAGATCAAATGAGCAGTTCTTC
- TRBJ2-7 TRBV5-1 - CASSLDRTYEQYF TGCGCCAGCAGCTTGGACAGAACCTACGAGCAGTACTTC
- TRBJ2-3 TRBV4-2 - CASSQAEYPRLQYF TGTGCCAGCAGCCAAGCCGAGTACCCAAGGCTGCAGTATTTT
- TRBJ1-5 TRBV27 - CASSPQGGNQPQHF TGTGCCAGCAGTCCCCAGGGAGGGAATCAGCCCCAGCATTTT
- TRBJ2-6 TRBV5-8 - CASSPGVGRANVLTF TGTGCCAGCAGCCCGGGTGTAGGCAGGGCCAACGTCCTGACTTTC
TRBD2 TRBJ2-2 TRBV9 - CASSGGLAETGELFF TGTGCCAGCAGCGGGGGACTAGCGGAAACCGGGGAGCTGTTTTTT
- TRBJ2-1 TRBV5-1 - CASSETPGAIYNEQFF TGCGCCAGCAGCGAAACGCCGGGCGCCATCTACAATGAGCAGTTCTTC
- TRBJ1-2 TRBV6-5 - CASSRDGTPYGYTF TGTGCCAGCAGTCGAGACGGCACTCCTTATGGCTACACCTTC
- TRBJ2-4 TRBV29-1 - CSVEGHTLAKNIQYF TGCAGCGTTGAGGGACACACGCTAGCCAAAAACATTCAGTACTTC
TRBD1 TRBJ1-4 TRBV5-1 - CASSPGQGKNSNEKLFF TGCGCCAGCAGCCCGGGACAGGGAAAAAATTCTAATGAAAAACTGTTTTTT
TRBD1 TRBJ2-7 TRBV7-8 - CASSSSPGQGQYEQYF TGTGCCAGCAGCTCCAGTCCGGGACAGGGCCAATACGAGCAGTACTTC
- TRBJ2-1 TRBV11-2 - CASSLGGLANNEQFF TGTGCCAGCAGCTTAGGGGGACTTGCCAACAATGAGCAGTTCTTC
- TRBJ2-3 TRBV18 - CASSPWSSGTDTQYF TGTGCCAGCTCACCATGGTCTAGCGGCACAGATACGCAGTATTTT